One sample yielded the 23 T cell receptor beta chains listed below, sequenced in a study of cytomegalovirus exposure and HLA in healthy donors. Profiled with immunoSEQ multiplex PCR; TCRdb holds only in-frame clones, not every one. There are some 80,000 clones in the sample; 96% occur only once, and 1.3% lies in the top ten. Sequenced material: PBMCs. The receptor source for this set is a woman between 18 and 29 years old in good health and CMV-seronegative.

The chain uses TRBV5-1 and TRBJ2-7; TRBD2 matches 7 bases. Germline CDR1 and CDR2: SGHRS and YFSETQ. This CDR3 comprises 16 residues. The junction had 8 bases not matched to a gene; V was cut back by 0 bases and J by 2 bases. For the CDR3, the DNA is TGCGCCAGCAGCTTGGTAAGAACTAGCGACACCTACGAGCAGTACTTC. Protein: CASSLVRTSDTYEQYF.

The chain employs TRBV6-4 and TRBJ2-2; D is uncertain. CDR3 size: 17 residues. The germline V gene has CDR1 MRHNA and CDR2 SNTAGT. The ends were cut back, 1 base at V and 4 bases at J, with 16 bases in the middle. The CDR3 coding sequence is TGTGCCAGCAGTGACTTTCCCGGCCCTACGGGCACCGGGGAGCTGTTTTTT. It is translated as CASSDFPGPTGTGELFF.

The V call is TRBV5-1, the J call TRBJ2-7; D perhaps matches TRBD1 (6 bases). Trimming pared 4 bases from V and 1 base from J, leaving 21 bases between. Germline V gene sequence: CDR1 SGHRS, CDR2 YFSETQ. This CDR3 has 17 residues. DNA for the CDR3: TGCGCCAGCAGCCCACTCCCACAGGGCCTCGCATCCTACGAGCAGTACTTC. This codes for CASSPLPQGLASYEQYF.

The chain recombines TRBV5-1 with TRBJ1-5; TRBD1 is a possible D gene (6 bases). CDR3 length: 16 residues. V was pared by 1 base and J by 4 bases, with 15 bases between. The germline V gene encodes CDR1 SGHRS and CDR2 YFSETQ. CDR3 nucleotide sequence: TGCGCCAGCAGCTTGAATCCCCGGGGGGCGAATCAGCCCCAGCATTTT. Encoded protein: CASSLNPRGANQPQHF.

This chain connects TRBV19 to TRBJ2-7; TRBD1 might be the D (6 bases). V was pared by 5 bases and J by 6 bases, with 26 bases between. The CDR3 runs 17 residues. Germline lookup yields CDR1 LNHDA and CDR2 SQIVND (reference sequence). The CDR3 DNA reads TGTGCCAGTAGTCCCTGGGCACAGGGCCCCCCGAAAGGCGAGCAGTACTTC. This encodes CASSPWAQGPPKGEQYF.

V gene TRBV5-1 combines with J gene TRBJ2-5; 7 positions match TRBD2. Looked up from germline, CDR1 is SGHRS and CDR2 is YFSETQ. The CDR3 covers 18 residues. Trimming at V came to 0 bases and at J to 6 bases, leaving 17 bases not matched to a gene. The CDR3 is CASSLEPFSGGSLQTQYF. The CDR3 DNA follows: TGCGCCAGCAGCTTGGAGCCATTTTCGGGGGGTTCTTTACAGACCCAGTACTTC.

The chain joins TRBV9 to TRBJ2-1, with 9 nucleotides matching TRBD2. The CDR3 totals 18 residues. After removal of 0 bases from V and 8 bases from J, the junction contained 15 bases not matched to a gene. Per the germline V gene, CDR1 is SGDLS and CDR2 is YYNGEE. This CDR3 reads CASSVDSVGMTSGDEQFF. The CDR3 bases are TGTGCCAGCAGCGTAGATTCTGTCGGGATGACTAGCGGCGATGAGCAGTTCTTC.

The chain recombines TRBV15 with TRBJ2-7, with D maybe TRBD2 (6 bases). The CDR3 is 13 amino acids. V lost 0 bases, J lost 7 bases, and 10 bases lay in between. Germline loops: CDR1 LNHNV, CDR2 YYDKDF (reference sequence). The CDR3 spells CATSRDRAGEQYF. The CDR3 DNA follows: TGTGCCACCAGCAGAGACAGGGCGGGGGAGCAGTACTTC.

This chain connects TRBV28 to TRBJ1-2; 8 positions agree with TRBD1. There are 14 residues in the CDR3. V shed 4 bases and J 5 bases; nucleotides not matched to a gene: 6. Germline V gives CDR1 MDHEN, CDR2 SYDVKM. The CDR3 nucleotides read TGTGCCAGCAGTTCAAATGACAGGGGATATGGCTACACCTTC. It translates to CASSSNDRGYGYTF.

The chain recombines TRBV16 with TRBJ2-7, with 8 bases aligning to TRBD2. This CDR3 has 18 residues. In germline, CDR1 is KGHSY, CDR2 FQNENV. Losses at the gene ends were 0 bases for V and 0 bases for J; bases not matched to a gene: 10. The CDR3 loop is CASSQSLAEGPLSYEQYF. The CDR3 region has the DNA TGTGCCAGCAGCCAATCACTAGCGGAGGGGCCACTCTCCTACGAGCAGTACTTC.

The CDR3 is CATRPAGVGNTIYF. The CDR3 region has the DNA TGTGCCACCAGACCTGCCGGGGTTGGAAACACCATATATTTT. The chain links TRBV6-1 to TRBJ1-3, with D unclear. CDR1 and CDR2 from the germline V gene are MNHNS and SASEGT. CDR3 length: 14 residues. V was pared by 10 bases and J by 3 bases, with 16 bases between.

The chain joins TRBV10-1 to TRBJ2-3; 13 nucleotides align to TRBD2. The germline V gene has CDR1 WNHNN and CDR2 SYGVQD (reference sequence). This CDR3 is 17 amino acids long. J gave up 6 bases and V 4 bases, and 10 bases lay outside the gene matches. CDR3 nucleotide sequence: TGCGCCAGCAGTGTGGGACTAGCGGGATCGACAAGGGATACGCAGTATTTT. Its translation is CASSVGLAGSTRDTQYF.

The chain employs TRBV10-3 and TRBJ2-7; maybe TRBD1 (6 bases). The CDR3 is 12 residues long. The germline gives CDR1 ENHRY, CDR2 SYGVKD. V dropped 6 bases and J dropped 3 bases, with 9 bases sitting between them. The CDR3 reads CAISQTGYEQYF. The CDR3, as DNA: TGTGCCATCAGCCAGACAGGCTACGAGCAGTACTTC.

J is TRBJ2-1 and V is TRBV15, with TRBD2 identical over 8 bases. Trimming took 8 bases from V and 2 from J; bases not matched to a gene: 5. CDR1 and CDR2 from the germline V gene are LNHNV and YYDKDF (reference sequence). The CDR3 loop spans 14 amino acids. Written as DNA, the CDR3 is TGTGCCACCGATAGCGGGAAAACCTACAATGAGCAGTTCTTC. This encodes CATDSGKTYNEQFF.

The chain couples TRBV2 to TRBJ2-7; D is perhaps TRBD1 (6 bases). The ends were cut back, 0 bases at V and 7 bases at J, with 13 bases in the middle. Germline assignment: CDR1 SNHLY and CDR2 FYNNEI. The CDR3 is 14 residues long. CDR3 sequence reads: CASSEARGRDEQYF. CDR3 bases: TGTGCCAGCAGTGAAGCCAGGGGAAGGGATGAGCAGTACTTC.

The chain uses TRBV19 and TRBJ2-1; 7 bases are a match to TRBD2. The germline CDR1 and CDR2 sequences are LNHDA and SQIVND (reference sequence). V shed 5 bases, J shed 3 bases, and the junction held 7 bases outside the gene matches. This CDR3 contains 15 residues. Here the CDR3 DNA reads TGTGCCAGTAGTCCCCGACTAGCAGTCTACAATGAGCAGTTCTTC. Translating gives CASSPRLAVYNEQFF.

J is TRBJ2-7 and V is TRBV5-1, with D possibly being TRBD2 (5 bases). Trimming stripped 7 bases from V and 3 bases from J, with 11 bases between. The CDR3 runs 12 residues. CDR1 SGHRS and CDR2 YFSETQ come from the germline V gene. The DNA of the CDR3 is TGCGCCAGCGGCGGGCGGTACTACGAGCAGTACTTC. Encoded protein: CASGGRYYEQYF.

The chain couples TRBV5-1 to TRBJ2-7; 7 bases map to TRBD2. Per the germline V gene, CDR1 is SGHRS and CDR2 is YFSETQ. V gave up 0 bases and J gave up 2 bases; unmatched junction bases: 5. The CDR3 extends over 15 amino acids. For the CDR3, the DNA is TGCGCCAGCAGCTTGGCCCGGGGGGTCACCTACGAGCAGTACTTC. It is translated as CASSLARGVTYEQYF.

The CDR3 nucleotides read TGTGCCAGCAGCGGCGGGAGGGCCGATCGACAGTTCTTC. It encodes CASSGGRADRQFF. The genes are TRBV5-4 and TRBJ2-1, with 9 bases that match TRBD2. V lost 4 bases to trimming and J lost 13 bases; unmatched junction nucleotides: 9. Per germline, CDR1 SGHNT and CDR2 YYREEE (reference sequence). This CDR3 spans 13 amino acids.

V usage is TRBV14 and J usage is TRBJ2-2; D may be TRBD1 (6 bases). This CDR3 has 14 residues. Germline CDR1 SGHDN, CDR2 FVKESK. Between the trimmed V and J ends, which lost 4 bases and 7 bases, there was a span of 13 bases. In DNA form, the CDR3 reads TGTGCCAGCAGCCGTGAACAGGGAATCGGGGAGCTGTTTTTT. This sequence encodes CASSREQGIGELFF.

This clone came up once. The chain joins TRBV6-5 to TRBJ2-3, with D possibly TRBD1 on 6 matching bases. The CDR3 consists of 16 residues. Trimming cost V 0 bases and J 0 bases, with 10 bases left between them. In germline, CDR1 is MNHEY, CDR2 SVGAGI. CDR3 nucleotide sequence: TGTGCCAGCAGTTACTCCCGGGACACTAGCACAGATACGCAGTATTTT. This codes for CASSYSRDTSTDTQYF.

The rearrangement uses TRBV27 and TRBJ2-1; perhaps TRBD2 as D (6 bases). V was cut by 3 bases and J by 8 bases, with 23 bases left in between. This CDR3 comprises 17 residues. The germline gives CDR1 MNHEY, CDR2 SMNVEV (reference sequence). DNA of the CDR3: TGTGCCAGCAGTTTGATGTATCGGCGGGAAAGGTCGGATGAGCAGTTCTTC. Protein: CASSLMYRRERSDEQFF.

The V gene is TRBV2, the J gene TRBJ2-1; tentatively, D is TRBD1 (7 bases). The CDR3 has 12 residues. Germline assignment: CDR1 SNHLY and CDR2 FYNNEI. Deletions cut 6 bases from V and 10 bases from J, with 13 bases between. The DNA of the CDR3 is TGTGCCAGCAGGAATCAGGGGGGAGAGCAGTTCTTC. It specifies CASRNQGGEQFF.